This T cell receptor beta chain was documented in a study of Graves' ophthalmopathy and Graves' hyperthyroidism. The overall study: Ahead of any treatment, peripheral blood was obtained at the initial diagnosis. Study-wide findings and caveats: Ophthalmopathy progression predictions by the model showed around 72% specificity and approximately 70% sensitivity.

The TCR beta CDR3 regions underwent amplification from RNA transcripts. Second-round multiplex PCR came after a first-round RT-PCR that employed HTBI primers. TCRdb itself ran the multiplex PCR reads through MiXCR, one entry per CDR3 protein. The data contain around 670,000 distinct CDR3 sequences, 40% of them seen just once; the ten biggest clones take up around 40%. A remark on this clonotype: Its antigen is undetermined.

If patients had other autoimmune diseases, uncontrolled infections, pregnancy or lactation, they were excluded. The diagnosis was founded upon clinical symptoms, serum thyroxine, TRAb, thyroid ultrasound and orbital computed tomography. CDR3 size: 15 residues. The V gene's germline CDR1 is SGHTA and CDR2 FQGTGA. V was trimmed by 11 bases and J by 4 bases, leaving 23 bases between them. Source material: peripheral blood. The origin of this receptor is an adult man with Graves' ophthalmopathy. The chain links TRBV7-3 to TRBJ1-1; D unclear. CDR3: CAWSDPYGIGTEAFF. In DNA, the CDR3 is TGTGCCTGGAGTGACCCGTATGGGATCGGCACTGAAGCTTTCTTT.